The entry below describes one TCR beta chain. The antigen remains unidentified. Germline V CDR1 and CDR2: MNHNY, SVGAGI (reference sequence). This CDR3 spans 16 amino acids. The V and J ends lost 7 bases and 2 bases respectively, with 21 bases between them. The sample comes from a study of cytomegalovirus exposure and HLA in healthy donors. Study-level findings and limits: A few chains tied to CMV proved CMV antigen-specific in vitro.

TCRdb's table, derived via immunoSEQ multiplex PCR, lists solely in-frame clones and lacks some. The table lists 160,000 or so clones, almost 85% of them singletons. The sequence was obtained from a man aged 25 to 45 in good health and CMV-seropositive. The sample comprised PBMCs. The rearrangement joins TRBV6-6 to TRBJ2-7; D is perhaps TRBD1 (7 bases). In DNA form, the CDR3 reads TGTGCCAGCATAGGACGGGAGACAGGGTATACCTACGAGCAGTACTTC. It is translated as CASIGRETGYTYEQYF.